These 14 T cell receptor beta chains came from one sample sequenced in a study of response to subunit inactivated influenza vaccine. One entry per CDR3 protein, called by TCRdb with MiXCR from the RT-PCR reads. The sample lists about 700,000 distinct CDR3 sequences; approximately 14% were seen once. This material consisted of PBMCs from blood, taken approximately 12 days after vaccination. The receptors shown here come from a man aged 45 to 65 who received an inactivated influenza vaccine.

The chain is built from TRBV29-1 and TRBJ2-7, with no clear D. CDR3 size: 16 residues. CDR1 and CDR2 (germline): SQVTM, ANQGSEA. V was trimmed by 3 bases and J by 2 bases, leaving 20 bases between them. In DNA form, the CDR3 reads TGCAGCGTTGATGGGGTCTCCCAAATTTTACCCTACGAGCAGTACTTC. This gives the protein CSVDGVSQILPYEQYF.

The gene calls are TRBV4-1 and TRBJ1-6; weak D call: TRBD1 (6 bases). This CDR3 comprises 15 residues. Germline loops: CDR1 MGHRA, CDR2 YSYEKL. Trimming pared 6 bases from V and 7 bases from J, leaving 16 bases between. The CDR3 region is CASRRGGRGNSPLHF. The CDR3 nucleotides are TGCGCCAGCAGACGCGGGGGCAGGGGAAATTCACCCCTCCACTTT.

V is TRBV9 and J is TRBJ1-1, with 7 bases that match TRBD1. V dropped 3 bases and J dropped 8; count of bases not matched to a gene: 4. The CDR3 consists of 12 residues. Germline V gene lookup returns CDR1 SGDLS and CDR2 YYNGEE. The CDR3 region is CASSAGTAEAFF. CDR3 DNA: TGTGCCAGCAGCGCCGGGACAGCGGAAGCTTTCTTT.

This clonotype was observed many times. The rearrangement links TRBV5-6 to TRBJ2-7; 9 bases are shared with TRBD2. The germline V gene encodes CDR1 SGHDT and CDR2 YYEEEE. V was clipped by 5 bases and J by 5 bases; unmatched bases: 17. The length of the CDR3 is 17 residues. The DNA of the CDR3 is TGTGCCAGCAGTTTACCGGGACAGTGGACTAGCGTCGACGAGCAGTACTTC. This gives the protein CASSLPGQWTSVDEQYF.

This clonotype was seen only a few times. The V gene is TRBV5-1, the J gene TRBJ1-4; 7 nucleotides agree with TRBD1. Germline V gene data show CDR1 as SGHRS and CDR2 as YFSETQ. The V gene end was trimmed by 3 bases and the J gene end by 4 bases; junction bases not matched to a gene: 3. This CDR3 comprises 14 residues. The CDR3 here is CASSSGQINEKLFF. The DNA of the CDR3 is TGCGCCAGCAGCTCGGGACAGATTAATGAAAAACTGTTTTTT. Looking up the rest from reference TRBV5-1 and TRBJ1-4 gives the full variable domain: KAGVTQTPRYLIKTRGQQVTLSCSPISGHRSVSWYQQTPGQGLQFLFEYFSETQRNKGNFPGRFSGRQFSNSRSEMNVSTLELGDSALYLCASSSGQINEKLFFGSGTQLSVL.

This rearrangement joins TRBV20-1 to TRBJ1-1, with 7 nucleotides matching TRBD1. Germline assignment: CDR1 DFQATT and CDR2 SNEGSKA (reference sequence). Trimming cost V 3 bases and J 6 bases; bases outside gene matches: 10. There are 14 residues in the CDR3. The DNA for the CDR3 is TGCAGTGCTAGTTTTCCGGGACAGCGACCTGAAGCTTTCTTT. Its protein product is CSASFPGQRPEAFF.

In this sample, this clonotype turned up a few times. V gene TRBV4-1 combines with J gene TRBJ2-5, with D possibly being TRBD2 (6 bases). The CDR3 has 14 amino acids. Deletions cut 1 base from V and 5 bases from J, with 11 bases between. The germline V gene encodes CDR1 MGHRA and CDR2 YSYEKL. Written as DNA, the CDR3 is TGCGCCAGCAGCCAAGGGCTAGCGTATGAGACCCAGTACTTC. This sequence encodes CASSQGLAYETQYF.

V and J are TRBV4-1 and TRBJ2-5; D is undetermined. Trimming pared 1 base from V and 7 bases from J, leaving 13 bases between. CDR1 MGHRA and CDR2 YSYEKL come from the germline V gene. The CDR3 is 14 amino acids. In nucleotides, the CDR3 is TGCGCCAGCAGCCAAGGAGTAATCGGCGGGACCCAGTACTTC. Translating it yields CASSQGVIGGTQYF.

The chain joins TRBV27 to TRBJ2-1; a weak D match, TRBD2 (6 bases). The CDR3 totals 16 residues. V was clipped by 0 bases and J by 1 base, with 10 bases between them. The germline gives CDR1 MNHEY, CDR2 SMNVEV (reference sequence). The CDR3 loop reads CASSLSRGASYNEQFF. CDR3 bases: TGTGCCAGCAGTTTATCCCGCGGGGCGTCCTACAATGAGCAGTTCTTC.

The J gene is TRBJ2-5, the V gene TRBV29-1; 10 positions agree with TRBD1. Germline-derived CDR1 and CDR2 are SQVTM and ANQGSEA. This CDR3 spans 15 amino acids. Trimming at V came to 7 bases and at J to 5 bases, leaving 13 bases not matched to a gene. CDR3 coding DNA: TGCAGCGACCGACCGGGACAGGGGTCCTGGGAGACCCAGTACTTC. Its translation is CSDRPGQGSWETQYF.

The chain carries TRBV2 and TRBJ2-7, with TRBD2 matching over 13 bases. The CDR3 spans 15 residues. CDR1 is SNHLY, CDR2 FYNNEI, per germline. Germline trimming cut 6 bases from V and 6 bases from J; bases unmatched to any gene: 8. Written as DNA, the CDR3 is TGTGCCAGCAGGGGGACTAGCGGGAAAAGGAGCGAGCAGTACTTC. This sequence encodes CASRGTSGKRSEQYF.

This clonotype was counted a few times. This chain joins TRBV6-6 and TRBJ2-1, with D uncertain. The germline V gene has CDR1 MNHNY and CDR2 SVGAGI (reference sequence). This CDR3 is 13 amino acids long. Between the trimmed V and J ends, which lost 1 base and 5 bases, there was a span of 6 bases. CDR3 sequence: CASSYYSNNEQFF. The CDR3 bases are TGTGCCAGCAGTTACTACTCGAACAATGAGCAGTTCTTC.

DNA for the CDR3: TGCGCCAGCCGTTTTCGGGTTTTGAGTTCACCCCTCCACTTT. As protein: CASRFRVLSSPLHF. The chain is built from TRBV23-1 and TRBJ1-6; D uncertain. TRBV23-1 is sorted into the ORF group, with uncertain function. Trimming cost V 8 bases and J 9 bases, with 17 bases left between them. The CDR3 has 14 residues.

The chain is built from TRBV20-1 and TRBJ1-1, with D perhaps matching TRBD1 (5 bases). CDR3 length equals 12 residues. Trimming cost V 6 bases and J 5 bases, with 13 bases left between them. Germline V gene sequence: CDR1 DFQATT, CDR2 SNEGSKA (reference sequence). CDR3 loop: CSAKGPGTEAFF. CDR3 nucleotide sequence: TGCAGTGCAAAGGGACCGGGGACTGAAGCTTTCTTT.